These 3 T cell receptor beta chains originate from one sample sequenced in a study of blood T cell repertoires in COVID-19. Method: immunoSEQ multiplex PCR; TCRdb's copy keeps in-frame clones and lacks some. Of about 480,000 clones in the sample, over 75% are singletons; the top ten hold around 1.9%. Specimen: PBMCs or T cells enriched from blood (not recorded which). The receptors derive from a woman between 40 and 50 years old who had recovered from COVID-19.

This rearrangement joins TRBV7-8 to TRBJ1-4, with a tentative D call TRBD1 (5 bases). V gave up 1 base and J gave up 0 bases, with 9 bases separating them. Germline V gives CDR1 SGHVS, CDR2 FQNEAQ. The CDR3 is made up of 16 amino acids. The CDR3 coding sequence is TGTGCCAGCAGCTTAGACAGGCCTGCAACTAATGAAAAACTGTTTTTT. Its translation is CASSLDRPATNEKLFF.

This chain links TRBV2 with TRBJ2-7, with D possibly being TRBD2 (6 bases). The germline V gene has CDR1 SNHLY and CDR2 FYNNEI. This CDR3 has 16 residues. V gave up 6 bases and J gave up 1 base, with 19 bases separating them. The CDR3 reads CASRNPLASGSYEQYF. As DNA, the CDR3 is TGTGCCAGCAGAAACCCACTAGCTTCGGGGTCCTACGAGCAGTACTTC. Variable domain in full (rest from reference TRBV2 and TRBJ2-7): EPEVTQTPSHQVTQMGQEVILRCVPISNHLYFYWYRQILGQKVEFLVSFYNNEISEKSEIFDDQFSVERPDGSNFTLKIRSTKLEDSAMYFCASRNPLASGSYEQYFGPGTRLTVT.

The chain joins TRBV7-9 to TRBJ1-1; tentatively, D is TRBD1 (5 bases). Germline values: CDR1 SEHNR, CDR2 FQNEAQ (reference sequence). The CDR3 totals 14 residues. V gave up 5 bases and J gave up 3 bases, with 13 bases separating them. The CDR3, as DNA: TGTGCCAGCAGCACCGGGGGACCTTACACTGAAGCTTTCTTT. It codes for CASSTGGPYTEAFF.